This TCR beta chain stems from a study of regulatory T cells in long-lasting Graves disease. Study-level background: The antithyroid drugs taken by newly diagnosed Graves' patients had been used for under 3 months. Points from the study as a whole: Under persistent disease, TRBV28, TRBJ1-2 and TRBJ2-5 were used preferentially.

Per the germline V gene, CDR1 is SGHTA and CDR2 is FQGNSA. Trimming removed 4 bases from V and 8 bases from J; junction bases left unmatched: 4. The CDR3 extends over 12 amino acids. Assembly of TCR beta libraries relied on iRepertoire HTBI primers together with Arm-PCR of CDR3 regions. TCRdb redid the calling of the multiplex PCR reads with MiXCR, one entry per CDR3 protein. The data show approximately 400,000 distinct CDR3 sequences, with around 16% seen just once and approximately 7.8% held by the top ten. With regard to this clonotype: Its specificity is not known.

Time point noted: newly diagnosed GD, antithyroid drugs for less than 3 months. Researchers made the TCR library from RNA that was extracted from PBMCs. Graves' disease diagnosis used American Thyroid Association guidelines. The sample was also linked to a second study, of T cells in Graves' hyperthyroidism and ophthalmopathy. That source reports: A lack of ophthalmopathy progression within 18 months defined stable Graves' hyperthyroidism.

The sequenced sample was peripheral blood mononuclear cells (PBMCs), obtained at new diagnosis, from a patient treated with antithyroid drugs. This clonotype was obtained from a woman aged 40-49 years with Graves disease. V usage is TRBV7-2 and J usage is TRBJ1-2; 7 bases agree with TRBD1. CDR3 amino acids: CASSSGQSGYTF. In nucleotides, the CDR3 is TGTGCCAGCAGCTCGGGACAGTCGGGCTACACCTTC.